The 18 T cell receptor beta chains given below trace back to one sample, sequenced in a study of blood T cell repertoires in COVID-19 (dated by TCRdb to 2018 to 2020). The library was prepared using the immunoSEQ multiplex PCR assay. TCRdb carries this immuneACCESS record with in-frame sequences only. Its versions omit some clonotypes, under half of them owing to an unresolved V gene in the studies checked, with the rest unexplained. The sample table records 150,000 to 200,000 clones; roughly nine tenths of these occur just once. 6.7% of the sample is taken by the ten largest. The sample was peripheral blood. These TCRs come from a man between 35 and 55 years old with acute or convalescent COVID-19.

The chain links TRBV19 to TRBJ1-3; TRBD1 is a possible D gene (6 bases). Per germline, CDR1 LNHDA and CDR2 SQIVND (reference sequence). V lost 4 bases, J lost 0 bases, and 13 bases lay in between. The CDR3 covers 16 residues. CDR3 bases: TGTGCCAGTAGTACAAAGCGGACAGTCTCTGGAAACACCATATATTTT. It specifies CASSTKRTVSGNTIYF.

The chain carries TRBV12-5 and TRBJ2-6, with 7 positions matching TRBD1. The junction had 8 bases not matched to a gene; V was cut back by 5 bases and J by 4 bases. In germline, CDR1 is LGHNT, CDR2 FRNRAP. CDR3 length: 16 amino acids. This CDR3 is CASGARGGAGANVLTF. CDR3 sequence (DNA): TGTGCTAGTGGTGCGCGAGGGGGCGCGGGGGCCAACGTCCTGACTTTC.

The chain couples TRBV11-2 to TRBJ2-4, with D hard to call. Germline V gene lookup returns CDR1 SGHAT and CDR2 FQNNGV. Trimming took 0 bases from V and 0 from J, leaving 15 bases between them. This CDR3 is built from 18 residues. The CDR3 protein is CASSLEGQEFLAKNIQYF. CDR3 bases: TGTGCCAGCAGCTTAGAGGGCCAAGAATTCCTAGCCAAAAACATTCAGTACTTC. The variable domain in full, with the rest retrieved from reference TRBV11-2 and TRBJ2-4, is EAGVAQSPRYKIIEKRQSVAFWCNPISGHATLYWYQQILGQGPKLLIQFQNNGVVDDSQLPKDRFSAERLKGVDSTLKIQPAKLEDSAVYLCASSLEGQEFLAKNIQYFGAGTRLSVL.

V is TRBV27 and J is TRBJ2-2; 13 positions agree with TRBD2. In germline, CDR1 is MNHEY, CDR2 SMNVEV (reference sequence). V lost 5 bases to trimming and J lost 0 bases; unmatched junction nucleotides: 9. The CDR3 has 19 residues. As DNA, the CDR3 is TGTGCCAGCAGTCCCTTGACTAGCGGGGGGCCACCGAACACCGGGGAGCTGTTTTTT. It encodes CASSPLTSGGPPNTGELFF.

CDR3 nucleotide sequence: TGTGCCAGCAGTTACTCATCGTCCGCGTACCAAGAGACCCAGTACTTC. Translated, it gives CASSYSSSAYQETQYF. The chain couples TRBV6-5 to TRBJ2-5; D remains unclear. Trimming stripped 0 bases from V and 0 bases from J, with 11 bases between. The CDR3 sequence is 16 residues long. CDR1 is MNHEY and CDR2 is SVGAGI in the germline V gene.

The V call is TRBV4-3, the J call TRBJ2-2; no firm D call. CDR1 and CDR2 (germline): LGHNA, YSLEER. V was pared by 6 bases and J by 5 bases, with 13 bases between. CDR3 length: 14 residues. CDR3 DNA sequence: TGCGCCAGCAGTCGAACTGGTGGTACCGGGGAGCTGTTTTTT. Protein product: CASSRTGGTGELFF.

The CDR3: CASSLDWDRVVEQYF. The CDR3 DNA sequence: TGTGCCAGCAGCTTAGATTGGGACAGGGTGGTCGAGCAGTACTTC. This chain uses TRBV11-2 with TRBJ2-7, with TRBD1 matching over 9 bases. Germline lookup yields CDR1 SGHAT and CDR2 FQNNGV. The CDR3 runs to 15 residues. With 0 bases clipped from V and 6 bases from J, the junction kept 6 bases outside the gene matches.

This chain joins TRBV27 and TRBJ1-2, with TRBD1 identical over 7 bases. The CDR3 sequence is 16 residues long. The trim removed 4 bases at V and 3 bases at J, leaving 11 bases unmatched. The V gene's germline CDR1 is MNHEY and CDR2 SMNVEV (reference sequence). Here the CDR3 DNA reads TGTGCCAGCAGTTCGCAGACAGGGTGGGGACACTATGGCTACACCTTC. As protein: CASSSQTGWGHYGYTF.

The V and J genes are TRBV7-8 and TRBJ2-3, with unresolved D. The CDR3 totals 13 residues. Looked up from germline, CDR1 is SGHVS and CDR2 is FQNEAQ. Trimming cost V 5 bases and J 3 bases, with 9 bases left between them. CDR3 sequence (DNA): TGTGCCAGCAGCCCTCATCAGACAGATACGCAGTATTTT. Its translation is CASSPHQTDTQYF. The full variable domain, completed using reference TRBV7-8 and TRBJ2-3, is GAGVSQSPRYKVAKRGQDVALRCDPISGHVSLFWYQQALGQGPEFLTYFQNEAQLDKSGLPSDRFFAERPEGSVSTLKIQRTQQEDSAVYLCASSPHQTDTQYFGPGTRLTVL.

As regards this clone: Other DNA sequences within the sample encode an identical CDR3. V gene TRBV19 combines with J gene TRBJ1-5, with TRBD1 identical over 9 bases. V gave up 5 bases and J gave up 7 bases; unmatched junction bases: 6. This CDR3 has 14 amino acids. Looked up from germline, CDR1 is LNHDA and CDR2 is SQIVND (reference sequence). The CDR3 region has the DNA TGTGCCAGTAGTGAACAGGGGGCGGAGCAGCCCCAGCATTTT. Translating gives CASSEQGAEQPQHF.

CDR3: CASMPYRGLLDTQYF. The CDR3 DNA is TGTGCCAGCATGCCGTACAGGGGGCTTTTAGATACGCAGTATTTT. This chain links TRBV6-5 with TRBJ2-3; 9 positions agree with TRBD1. Unmatched junction bases numbered 10, after V lost 7 bases and J lost 5 bases. The CDR3 sequence is 15 residues long. Germline V gene sequence: CDR1 MNHEY, CDR2 SVGAGI.

The V call is TRBV4-1, the J call TRBJ1-2; D ambiguous. CDR1 is MGHRA, CDR2 YSYEKL, per germline. V was cut by 4 bases and J by 5 bases, with 20 bases left in between. The CDR3 consists of 16 residues. CDR3 DNA: TGCGCCAGCAGCCGAAGGGTCGTAGCGCCGTCGTATGGCTACACCTTC. It codes for CASSRRVVAPSYGYTF.

In its sample, this clone was seen once. The J gene is TRBJ2-7, the V gene TRBV2; 7 nucleotides match TRBD2. V trimming: 2 bases; J trimming: 6 bases; junction bases outside the gene matches: 7. Germline CDR1 and CDR2: SNHLY and FYNNEI. The CDR3 extends over 14 amino acids. CDR3 residues: CASSEWGGEGEQYF. The CDR3, as DNA: TGTGCCAGCAGTGAATGGGGTGGGGAGGGCGAGCAGTACTTC.

This sequence joins TRBV28 and TRBJ1-4; D is perhaps TRBD1 (6 bases). V was clipped by 6 bases and J by 2 bases, with 13 bases between them. The CDR3 consists of 15 residues. CDR1 MDHEN and CDR2 SYDVKM come from the germline V gene. The CDR3 sequence is CASSPTGWTNEKLFF. CDR3 DNA: TGTGCCAGCAGCCCCACAGGGTGGACTAATGAAAAACTGTTTTTT.

The chain combines TRBV9 with TRBJ2-3; maybe TRBD1 (6 bases). The germline V gene encodes CDR1 SGDLS and CDR2 YYNGEE. This CDR3 region has 14 residues. V gave up 6 bases and J gave up 2 bases, with 13 bases separating them. In DNA form, the CDR3 reads TGTGCCAGCACCTCCGGACAGACCACAGATACGCAGTATTTT. Its protein is CASTSGQTTDTQYF.

The chain is built from TRBV18 and TRBJ2-3, with D possibly TRBD2 on 5 matching bases. Germline CDR1 KGHSH, CDR2 LQKENI. The CDR3 is made up of 15 amino acids. Trimming left V 3 bases short and J 5 bases short, with 15 bases between. The CDR3 loop is CASSPAMGSRDTQYF. Here the CDR3 DNA reads TGTGCCAGCTCACCCGCTATGGGGAGCCGAGATACGCAGTATTTT.

V usage is TRBV11-3 and J usage is TRBJ2-1, with D tentatively TRBD2 (6 bases). Germline V gene sequence: CDR1 SGHNT, CDR2 YENEEA. V was pared by 3 bases and J by 5 bases, with 8 bases between. The CDR3 covers 13 residues. The CDR3 reads CASSLGTDNEQFF. CDR3 bases: TGTGCCAGCAGCTTGGGGACTGACAATGAGCAGTTCTTC.

V is TRBV30 and J is TRBJ1-6; weak D call: TRBD1 (6 bases). Trimming left V 2 bases short and J 6 bases short, with 11 bases between. The V gene's germline CDR1 is GTSNPN and CDR2 SVGIG (reference sequence). The CDR3 length is 14 residues. The chain's CDR3 is CAWSRRGGNSPLHF. CDR3 sequence (DNA): TGTGCCTGGAGTCGCAGGGGTGGTAATTCACCCCTCCACTTT.